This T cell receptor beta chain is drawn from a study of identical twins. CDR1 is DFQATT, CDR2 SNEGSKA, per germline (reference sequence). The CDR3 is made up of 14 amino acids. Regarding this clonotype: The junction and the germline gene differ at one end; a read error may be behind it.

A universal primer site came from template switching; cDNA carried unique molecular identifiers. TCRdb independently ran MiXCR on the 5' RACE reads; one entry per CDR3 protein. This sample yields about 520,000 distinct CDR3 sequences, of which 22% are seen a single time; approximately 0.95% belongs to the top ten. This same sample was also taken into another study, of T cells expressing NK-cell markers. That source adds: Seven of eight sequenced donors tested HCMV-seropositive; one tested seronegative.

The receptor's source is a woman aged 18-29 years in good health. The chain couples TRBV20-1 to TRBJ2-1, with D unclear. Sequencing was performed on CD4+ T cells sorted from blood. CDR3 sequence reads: CRARKEGSYNEQFF. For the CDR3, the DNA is TGCAGAGCTAGAAAGGAAGGGTCCTACAATGAGCAGTTCTTC.